These 17 T cell receptor beta chains were all obtained from the same sample, sequenced in a study of molecular identifiers for immune sequencing clone quantification. TCRdb passed the PCR reads through MiXCR, listing each CDR3 protein once. The data hold 75,000 to 100,000 distinct CDR3 sequences, with about 20% observed a single time. The sample consisted of naive CD8+ T cells from blood, with Jurkat cell RNA spiked in. Specified subset: FACS-sorted CD8+CD4-CCR7+CD45RA+ naive T cells. The receptors derive from a human donor in good health. Some libraries in this study had Jurkat cell RNA spiked in.

V gene TRBV7-9 combines with J gene TRBJ2-1, with 8 nucleotides matching TRBD2. Trimming took 3 bases from V and 10 from J; bases not matched to a gene: 11. The length of the CDR3 is 15 residues. Germline-derived CDR1 and CDR2 are SEHNR and FQNEAQ (reference sequence). As DNA, the CDR3 is TGTGCCAGCAGCTTCAATCCGGGAGGGCCGGCCGAGCAGTTCTTC. As protein: CASSFNPGGPAEQFF. The full variable domain, with the rest looked up from reference TRBV7-9 and TRBJ2-1, is DTGVSQNPRHKITKRGQNVTFRCDPISEHNRLYWYRQTLGQGPEFLTYFQNEAQLEKSRLLSDRFSAERPKGSFSTLEIQRTEQGDSAMYLCASSFNPGGPAEQFFGPGTRLTVL.

About this clonotype: A much larger clone sits a single nucleotide away, making a read error possible. This chain links TRBV9 with TRBJ1-1, with D perhaps matching TRBD1 (6 bases). V lost 5 bases and J lost 2, with 13 bases in between. The CDR3 spans 14 residues. From germline, CDR1 is SGDLS and CDR2 YYNGEE. DNA of the CDR3: TGTGCCAGCAGGCCGGGGGCGGCTAACACTGAAGCTTTCTTT. Its protein is CASRPGAANTEAFF.

There are many counts of this clonotype. The rearrangement joins TRBV12-3 or TRBV12-4 to TRBJ2-2; D not certain. CDR3 size: 10 residues. Deletions cut 7 bases from V and 11 bases from J, with 8 bases between. The CDR3 DNA reads TGTGCCAGCAAGGGCCAAGAGCTGTTTTTT. It is translated as CASKGQELFF.

This clonotype was counted ten times or more. The rearrangement joins TRBV29-1 to TRBJ2-5; D could derive from TRBD1 or TRBD2 (6 bases each). This CDR3 has 13 residues. The germline CDR1 and CDR2 sequences are SQVTM and ANQGSEA. Trimming cost V 5 bases and J 5 bases, with 15 bases left between them. The CDR3 here is CSVLSGAGETQYF. The CDR3 region has the DNA TGCAGCGTTTTATCGGGGGCGGGGGAGACCCAGTACTTC.

This clonotype was seen at least ten times. V and J are TRBV27 and TRBJ1-5; TRBD1 matches at 9 bases. This CDR3 comprises 14 residues. Losses at the gene ends were 5 bases for V and 6 bases for J; bases not matched to a gene: 5. CDR1 is MNHEY and CDR2 is SMNVEV in the germline V gene (reference sequence). Here the CDR3 reads CASSQQGAFQPQHF. The CDR3 DNA sequence: TGTGCCAGCAGTCAACAGGGGGCTTTTCAGCCCCAGCATTTT.

As to this clonotype: This may stem from a read error, because a much larger clone lies one nucleotide away. The gene calls are TRBV11-2 and TRBJ2-1; perhaps TRBD2 as D (6 bases). CDR1 SGHAT and CDR2 FQNNGV come from the germline V gene. Trimming took off 10 bases at V and 1 base at J, with 20 bases between the two ends. This CDR3 is 16 amino acids long. The CDR3 loop is CATTGLPFGSYNEQFF. The CDR3 DNA reads TGTGCCACCACGGGACTCCCTTTTGGATCCTACAATGAGCAGTTCTTC.

For this clonotype: This may be a read error: a much more frequent sequence differs by one nucleotide. The chain employs TRBV15 and TRBJ2-7; no clear D gene. The germline V gene encodes CDR1 LNHNV and CDR2 YYDKDF (reference sequence). This CDR3 is 13 amino acids long. V lost 3 bases, J lost 2 bases, and 8 bases lay in between. The CDR3 nucleotides are TGTGCCACCAGCAGTTCGCATGCCTACGAGCAGTACTTC. This gives the protein CATSSSHAYEQYF.

This clonotype has ten or more counts. The V and J genes are TRBV9 and TRBJ2-6; D ambiguous. V was pared by 4 bases and J by 0 bases, with 23 bases between. Germline values: CDR1 SGDLS, CDR2 YYNGEE. The CDR3 runs to 20 residues. The CDR3 sequence is CASSSSTGLNSFSGANVLTF. The DNA of the CDR3 is TGTGCCAGCAGCTCCTCTACCGGGCTAAACTCCTTCTCTGGGGCCAACGTCCTGACTTTC.

This clonotype was detected ten times or more. The chain carries TRBV11-3 and TRBJ2-1; D is perhaps TRBD2 (5 bases). Germline V gene data show CDR1 as SGHNT and CDR2 as YENEEA. CDR3 length equals 16 residues. Trimming took 2 bases from V and 0 from J, leaving 11 bases between them. The CDR3 reads CASSLTGKSSYNEQFF. CDR3 sequence (DNA): TGTGCCAGCAGCTTAACGGGAAAGAGCTCCTACAATGAGCAGTTCTTC.

This clonotype appeared many times. The chain combines TRBV28 with TRBJ2-2, with unresolved D. This CDR3 comprises 14 residues. The V end was cut by 6 bases, the J end by 7 bases, with 15 bases between. CDR1 and CDR2 (germline): MDHEN, SYDVKM. The CDR3 DNA reads TGTGCCAGCAGGGGTTGGTTGATCGACGGGGAGCTGTTTTTT. This codes for CASRGWLIDGELFF.

This clonotype has ten or more counts. This chain uses TRBV6-2 or TRBV6-3 with TRBJ2-3, with 10 bases matching TRBD2. J was trimmed by 2 bases and V by 4 bases; bases with no gene match: 6. Germline V CDR1 and CDR2: MNHEY, SVGEGT. The CDR3 has 16 amino acids. DNA for the CDR3: TGTGCCAGCAGTTCCCCAGCGGGGGGGTACACAGATACGCAGTATTTT. Translated, it gives CASSSPAGGYTDTQYF.

This clonotype came up many times. The chain carries TRBV7-2 and TRBJ2-4; D unresolved. Between the trimmed V and J ends, which lost 7 bases and 5 bases, there was a span of 12 bases. The length of the CDR3 is 13 residues. Germline loops: CDR1 SGHTA, CDR2 FQGNSA. CDR3 loop: CASTKNQENIQYF. The CDR3 bases are TGTGCCAGCACCAAGAACCAGGAAAACATTCAGTACTTC.

This clonotype was counted a single time. The rearrangement links TRBV7-6 to TRBJ2-7, with 7 bases fitting TRBD2. CDR3 size: 13 residues. Germline assignment: CDR1 SGHVS and CDR2 FNYEAQ. Germline trimming cut 8 bases from V and 2 bases from J; bases unmatched to any gene: 6. The CDR3 sequence is CASGEGRPYEQYF. As DNA, the CDR3 is TGTGCCAGCGGGGAGGGCAGGCCCTACGAGCAGTACTTC.

This clonotype has at least ten counts. The V call is TRBV29-1, the J call TRBJ2-1; no reliable D call. This CDR3 is 10 amino acids long. The germline gives CDR1 SQVTM, CDR2 ANQGSEA. V lost 3 bases and J 9 bases, leaving 6 bases between the germline ends. CDR3 nucleotide sequence: TGCAGCGTTGATGGCCCTGAGCAGTTCTTC. Translated: CSVDGPEQFF.

This clonotype was counted many times. The chain recombines TRBV6-5 with TRBJ2-3, with D perhaps given as TRBD1 or TRBD2 (5 bases each). V gave up 5 bases and J gave up 7 bases, with 10 bases separating them. The germline CDR1 and CDR2 sequences are MNHEY and SVGAGI. This CDR3 comprises 12 residues. The CDR3 nucleotides are TGTGCCAGCAGTGGGACCTCGTATACGCAGTATTTT. Translated, it gives CASSGTSYTQYF.

This clonotype was counted ten times or more. The rearrangement uses TRBV6-6 and TRBJ2-2; 9 nucleotides line up with TRBD2. The germline V gene has CDR1 MNHNY and CDR2 SVGAGI (reference sequence). The ends lost 5 bases at V and 2 bases at J; junction bases unmatched: 9. CDR3 length: 17 amino acids. This CDR3 reads CASSGGRGLHNTGELFF. The DNA of the CDR3 is TGTGCCAGCAGTGGCGGGAGGGGACTACATAACACCGGGGAGCTGTTTTTT.

In this sample, this clonotype turned up many times. The chain uses TRBV5-6 and TRBJ2-3; TRBD1 matches at 11 bases. CDR3 size: 16 residues. The junction had 7 bases not matched to a gene; V was cut back by 4 bases and J by 3 bases. Germline lookup yields CDR1 SGHDT and CDR2 YYEEEE. In nucleotides, the CDR3 is TGTGCCAGCAGCGAGGACAGGGGGCTCAAGACAGATACGCAGTATTTT. Translating it yields CASSEDRGLKTDTQYF.